This section outlines one TCR beta chain sequence together with its context. Its antigen is not identified. This sample was taken from a study of blood T cells in healthy people across ages. The second PCR ran roughly 7 to 12 cycles with a sample-barcoded 5' primer and J-beta primers. From the 5' RACE reads, TCRdb called clonotypes with MiXCR, one entry per CDR3 protein. The sample yields 1.4 million to 1.5 million distinct CDR3 sequences, 35% to 45% seen once. Individuals who donated were healthy Caucasians from Russia aged roughly 6 to 90. Extraction of total RNA produced a minimum of 5 micrograms from each sample. The study, taken as a whole, reports: Long-lived donors had more naive CD4+ cells and higher diversity than aged donors. PBMCs that were unsorted prevented a conclusive naive versus antigen-experienced comparison.

The CDR3 runs to 15 residues. In germline, CDR1 is MNHNY, CDR2 SVGAGI (reference sequence). The V end was cut by 6 bases, the J end by 5 bases, with 17 bases between. The source of this sequence is a woman younger than 30 in good health. The sample consisted of blood. V usage is TRBV6-6 and J usage is TRBJ2-4; D ambiguous. In DNA form, the CDR3 reads TGTGCCAGCAGCCTAATCCGTTTTGAGGAAAACATTCAGTACTTC. It is translated as CASSLIRFEENIQYF.